The entry below gives a single T cell receptor beta chain sequence along with its context. Antigen specificity is unknown. Data came from immunoSEQ multiplex PCR; TCRdb stores just in-frame clones and leaves some out. The data contain about 300,000 clones, less than 85% of them singletons. This sample stems from a study of shared clonotypes between healthy human individuals. The study, taken as a whole, reports: Relative to memory subsets, naive subsets generally showed larger estimated richness.

The source material was memory CD4+ T cells sorted from blood. Documented subset: CD45RA-negative fraction. This clonotype originated in a man aged 25 to 45 in good health.

For the CDR3, the DNA is TGTGCCAGCAGTTTGCGGACTAGCGGGAGTTCAATTGGGGAGCAGTACTTC. Translation: CASSLRTSGSSIGEQYF. The rearrangement joins TRBV27 to TRBJ2-7; TRBD2 aligns across 13 bases. Trimming cost V 3 bases and J 7 bases; bases outside gene matches: 12. This CDR3 has 17 amino acids. In germline, CDR1 is MNHEY, CDR2 SMNVEV (reference sequence).